This T cell receptor beta chain was recovered during a study of identical twins (dated by TCRdb to 2016 to 2018). The study in broad terms: To test whether fetal clonotypes persist, the study used deep sequencing on TCR alpha and beta repertoires from monozygotic twins, unrelated adults of various ages, and cord blood. Replicate twin experiments were performed at different times using different library preparation protocols to rule out contamination.

From the cysteine up to the phenylalanine, the CDR3 has a length of 13 residues. Just the 39-base CDR3 DNA is kept, in frame starting at base 1. Per the germline V gene (reference sequence), DFQATT is the CDR1 and SNEGSKA is the CDR2. Trimming removed 6 bases from V and 5 bases from J, leaving 17 bases between the germline ends. Only healthy Caucasian donors were included. The twin cohort consisted of three pairs of female monozygotic twins, all aged about 18 to 29 years. Peripheral blood mononuclear cells were used as the source from which RNA for TCR libraries was isolated. Libraries were made using 5' RACE. For sequencing, an Illumina HiSeq 2000 was employed. A universal primer binding site was introduced by template switching, and a unique molecular identifier was present in the final cDNA, enabling accurate counting of TCR cDNA molecules. Specific primers in the conserved constant-segment region were used to synthesize first-strand cDNA for the TCR alpha and beta chains. Each cDNA library was double barcoded, with a SMART-Mk sample barcode plus Illumina barcodes, to control for contamination. TruSeq adapter sequences along with Illumina sample barcodes were introduced in two successive PCR steps. The TCR alpha and beta cDNA libraries were sequenced on the Illumina HiSeq platform using custom primers. The original pipeline was this. Raw reads were processed with MiGEC to extract unique molecular identifiers, and MiXCR was used to determine CDR3 positions. Recombination models were inferred per individual with the repgenHMM and IGoR tools using an EM algorithm. Shared clonotypes were analyzed with the tcR package in R, and sharing was normalized by the product of cloneset sizes. To study raw recombination free of thymic and clonal selection effects, out-of-frame nonproductive sequences were analyzed. TCRdb passed the public sequencing reads through fastp at Q25 and MiXCR, retaining productive beta sequences. CDR3 protein duplicates are merged, each entry listing the most common genes and DNA. The V and J calls and clone size are TCRdb's, not the authors'. The sample has 690,000 or so distinct CDR3 sequences on record, 8.5% to 9% of them singletons. The ten largest clonotypes hold 0.98% of the sample.

What the work shows at the level of the full study, not this receptor alone: Recombination models systematically underestimated out-of-frame TCR alpha sharing in monozygotic twins but agreed with sharing between unrelated individuals. Abundant cord blood beta clonotypes carried fewer insertions; young adult naive repertoires showed a weaker similar trend, while memory repertoires showed none. Compared with coincidental sharing between unrelated individuals, an excess of low generation-probability sequences was observed among out-of-frame TCR alpha sequences shared between twins. Because the same donors could not be followed over many years, the conclusions depended on cross-sectional statistical analysis. Zero-insertion analyses could be partly confounded by invariant T cells such as MAIT and iNKT, although diverse VJ usage argued against such confounding for most clonotypes. The excess sharing between twins in beta out-of-frame sequences was weaker because fewer shared sequences reduced the signal-to-noise ratio.

Only a few counts were recorded for this clonotype. There is no known antigen for this receptor. Per-base qualities were not stored, and no clone one base away is much larger. The sample also formed part of further work on yellow fever vaccine responses in identical twins. That second publication adds: The authors reported that the T cell response to vaccination in identical twins appeared partly convergent and partly personalized. Focusing on identical twins, the study followed the T cell clones that responded to the vaccine, and did so with precision.

The specimen sequenced was PBMCs. The V gene is TRBV20-1 and the J gene is TRBJ2-7; a tentative D match to TRBD1 spans 6 bases. This clonotype was obtained from a woman younger than 35 in good health. The DNA reads as follows: TGCAGTGCCAGCCAGGGGAAGAGGGACGAGCAGTACTTC. Protein translation: CSASQGKRDEQYF.